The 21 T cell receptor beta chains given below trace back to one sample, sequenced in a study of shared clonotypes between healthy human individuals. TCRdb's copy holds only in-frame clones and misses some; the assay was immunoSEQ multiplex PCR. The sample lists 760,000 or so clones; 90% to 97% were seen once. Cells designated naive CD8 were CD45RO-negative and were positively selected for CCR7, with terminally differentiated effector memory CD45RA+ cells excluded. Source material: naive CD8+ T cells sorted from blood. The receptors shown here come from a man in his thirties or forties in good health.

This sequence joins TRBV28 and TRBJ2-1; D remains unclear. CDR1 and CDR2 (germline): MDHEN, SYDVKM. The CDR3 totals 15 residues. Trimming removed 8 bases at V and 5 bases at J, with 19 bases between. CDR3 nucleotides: TGTGCCAGCCTGGACGGGCGCGAGACGAACAATGAGCAGTTCTTC. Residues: CASLDGRETNNEQFF.

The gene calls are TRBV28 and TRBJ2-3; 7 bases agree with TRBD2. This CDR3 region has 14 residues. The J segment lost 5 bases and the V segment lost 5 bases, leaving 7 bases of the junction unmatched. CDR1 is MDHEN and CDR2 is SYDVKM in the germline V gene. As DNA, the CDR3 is TGTGCCAGCAGTCTCCGGGAGGACCAAGATACGCAGTATTTT. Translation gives CASSLREDQDTQYF.

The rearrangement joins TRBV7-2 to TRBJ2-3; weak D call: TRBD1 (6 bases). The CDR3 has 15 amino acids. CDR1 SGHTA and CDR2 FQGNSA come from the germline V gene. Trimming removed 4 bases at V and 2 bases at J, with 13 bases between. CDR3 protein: CASSYQTGYTDTQYF. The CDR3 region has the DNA TGTGCCAGCAGCTACCAGACAGGCTACACAGATACGCAGTATTTT.

The CDR3 DNA reads as TGCGCCAGCAGTGAGTCGGGACTCCACAATGAGCAGTTCTTC. Its translation is CASSESGLHNEQFF. The rearrangement joins TRBV10-1 to TRBJ2-1; D is possibly TRBD2 (6 bases). The length of the CDR3 is 14 residues. With 0 bases removed from V and 5 bases from J, the gap between germline ends came to 8 bases. CDR1 and CDR2 from the germline V gene are WNHNN and SYGVQD (reference sequence).

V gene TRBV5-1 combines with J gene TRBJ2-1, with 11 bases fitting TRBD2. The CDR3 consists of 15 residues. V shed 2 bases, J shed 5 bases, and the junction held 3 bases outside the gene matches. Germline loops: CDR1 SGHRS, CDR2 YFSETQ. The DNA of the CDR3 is TGCGCCAGCAGCTTACCGGGACTAGCGGACAATGAGCAGTTCTTC. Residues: CASSLPGLADNEQFF.

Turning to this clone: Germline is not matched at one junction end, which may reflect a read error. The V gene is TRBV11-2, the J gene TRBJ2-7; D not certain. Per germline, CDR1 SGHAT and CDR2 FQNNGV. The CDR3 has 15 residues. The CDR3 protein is CASSLEVTLSYEQYF. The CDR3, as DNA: TGTGCCAGCAGCCTAGAGGTCACCCTCTCCTACGAGCAGTACTTC. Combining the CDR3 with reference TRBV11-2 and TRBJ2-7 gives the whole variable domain EAGVAQSPRYKIIEKRQSVAFWCNPISGHATLYWYQQILGQGPKLLIQFQNNGVVDDSQLPKDRFSAERLKGVDSTLKIQPAKLEDSAVYLCASSLEVTLSYEQYFGPGTRLTVT.

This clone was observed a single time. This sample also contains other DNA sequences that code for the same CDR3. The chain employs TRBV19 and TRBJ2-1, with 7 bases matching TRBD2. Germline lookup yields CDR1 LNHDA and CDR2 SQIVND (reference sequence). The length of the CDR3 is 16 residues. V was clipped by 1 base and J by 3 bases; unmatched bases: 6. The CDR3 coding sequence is TGTGCCAGTAGTATAGTGGCGGGAGCGGTCTACAATGAGCAGTTCTTC. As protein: CASSIVAGAVYNEQFF.

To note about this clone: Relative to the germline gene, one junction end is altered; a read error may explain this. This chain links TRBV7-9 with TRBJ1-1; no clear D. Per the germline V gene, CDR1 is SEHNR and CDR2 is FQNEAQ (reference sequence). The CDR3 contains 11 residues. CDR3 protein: CASSSQDWRCF. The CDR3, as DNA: TGTGCCAGCAGTTCCCAGGATTGGCGATGCTTT. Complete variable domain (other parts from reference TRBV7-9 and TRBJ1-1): DTGVSQNPRHKITKRGQNVTFRCDPISEHNRLYWYRQTLGQGPEFLTYFQNEAQLEKSRLLSDRFSAERPKGSFSTLEIQRTEQGDSAMYLCASSSQDWRCFGQGTRLTVV.

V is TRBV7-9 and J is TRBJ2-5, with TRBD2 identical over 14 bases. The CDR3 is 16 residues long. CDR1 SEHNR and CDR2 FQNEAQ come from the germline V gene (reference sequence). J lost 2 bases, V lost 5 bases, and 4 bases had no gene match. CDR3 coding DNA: TGTGCCAGCAGCACCGGACTAGCGGGAGGTCAAGAGACCCAGTACTTC. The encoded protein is CASSTGLAGGQETQYF.

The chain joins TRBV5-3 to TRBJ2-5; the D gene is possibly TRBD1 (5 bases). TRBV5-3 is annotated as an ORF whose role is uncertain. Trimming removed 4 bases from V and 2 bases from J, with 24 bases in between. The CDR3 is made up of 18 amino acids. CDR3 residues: CARSPGPWGSRHQETQYF. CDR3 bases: TGTGCCAGAAGCCCCGGGCCCTGGGGCTCGAGACATCAAGAGACCCAGTACTTC.

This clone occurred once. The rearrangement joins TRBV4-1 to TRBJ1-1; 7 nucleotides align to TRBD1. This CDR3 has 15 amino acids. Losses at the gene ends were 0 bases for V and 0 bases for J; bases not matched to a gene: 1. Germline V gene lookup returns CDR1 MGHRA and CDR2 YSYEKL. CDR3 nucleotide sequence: TGCGCCAGCAGCCAAGAGACAGGGCTGAACACTGAAGCTTTCTTT. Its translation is CASSQETGLNTEAFF.

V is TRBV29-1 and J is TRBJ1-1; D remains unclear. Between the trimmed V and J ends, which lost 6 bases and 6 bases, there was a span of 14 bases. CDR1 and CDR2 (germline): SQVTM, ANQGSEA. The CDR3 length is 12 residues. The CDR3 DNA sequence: TGCAGCGTCCTTCGGACCGAGCCTGAAGCTTTCTTT. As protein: CSVLRTEPEAFF.

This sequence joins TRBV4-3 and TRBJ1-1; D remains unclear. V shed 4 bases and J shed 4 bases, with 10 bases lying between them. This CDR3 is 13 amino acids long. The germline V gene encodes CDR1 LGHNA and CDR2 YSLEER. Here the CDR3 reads CASSRTRATEAFF. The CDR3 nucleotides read TGCGCCAGCAGCCGAACACGGGCCACTGAAGCTTTCTTT.

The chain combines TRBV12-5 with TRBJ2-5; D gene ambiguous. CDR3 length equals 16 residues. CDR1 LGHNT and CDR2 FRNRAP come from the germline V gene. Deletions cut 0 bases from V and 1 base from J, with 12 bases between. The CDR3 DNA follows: TGTGCTAGTGGTTTGGTCGCCTCAGGCTCCCAAGAGACCCAGTACTTC. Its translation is CASGLVASGSQETQYF.

The CDR3 nucleotides read TGCGCCAGCAGCCCGCGGACAGGCGTGAACACTGAAGCTTTCTTT. It yields the protein CASSPRTGVNTEAFF. This rearrangement joins TRBV4-1 to TRBJ1-1; 7 nucleotides match TRBD1. In germline, CDR1 is MGHRA, CDR2 YSYEKL. J gave up 0 bases and V 4 bases, and 5 bases lay outside the gene matches. This CDR3 comprises 15 residues.

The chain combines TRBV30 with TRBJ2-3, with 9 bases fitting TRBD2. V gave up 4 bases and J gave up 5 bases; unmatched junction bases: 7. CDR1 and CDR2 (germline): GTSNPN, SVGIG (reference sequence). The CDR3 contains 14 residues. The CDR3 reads CAWTMGLAVDTQYF. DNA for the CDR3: TGTGCCTGGACTATGGGACTAGCAGTAGATACGCAGTATTTT.

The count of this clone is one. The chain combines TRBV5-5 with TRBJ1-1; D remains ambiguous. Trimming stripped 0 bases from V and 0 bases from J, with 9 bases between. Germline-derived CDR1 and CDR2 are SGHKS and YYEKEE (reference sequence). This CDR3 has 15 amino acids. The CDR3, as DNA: TGTGCCAGCAGCTTGGTTGGACTCCTGAACACTGAAGCTTTCTTT. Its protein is CASSLVGLLNTEAFF.

CDR3 amino acids: CASSESRTSIYEQYF. The DNA of the CDR3 is TGTGCCAGCAGTGAAAGCAGGACTTCTATTTACGAGCAGTACTTC. The rearrangement joins TRBV6-1 to TRBJ2-7, with a weak D call TRBD2 (5 bases). Trimming cost V 2 bases and J 4 bases, with 15 bases left between them. Germline V lookup: CDR1 MNHNS, CDR2 SASEGT. The CDR3 covers 15 residues.

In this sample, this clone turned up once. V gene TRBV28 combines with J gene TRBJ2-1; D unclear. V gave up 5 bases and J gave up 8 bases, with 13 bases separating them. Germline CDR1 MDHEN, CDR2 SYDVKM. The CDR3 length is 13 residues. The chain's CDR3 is CASSPRYWDEQFF. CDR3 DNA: TGTGCCAGCAGTCCCCGATATTGGGATGAGCAGTTCTTC.

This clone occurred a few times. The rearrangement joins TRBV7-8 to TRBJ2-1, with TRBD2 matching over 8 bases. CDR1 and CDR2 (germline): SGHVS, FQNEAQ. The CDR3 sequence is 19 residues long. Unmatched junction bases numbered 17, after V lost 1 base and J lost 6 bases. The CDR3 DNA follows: TGTGCCAGCAGCTTAGTTTATCCTAGCGGGTCGGTCATGGGCAATGAGCAGTTCTTC. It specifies CASSLVYPSGSVMGNEQFF.

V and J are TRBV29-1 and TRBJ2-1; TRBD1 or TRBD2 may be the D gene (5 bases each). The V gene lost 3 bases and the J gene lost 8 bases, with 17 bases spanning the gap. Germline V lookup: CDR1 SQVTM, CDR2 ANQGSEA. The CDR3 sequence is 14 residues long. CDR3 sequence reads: CSVDSVDGDDEQFF. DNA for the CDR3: TGCAGCGTTGATTCCGTGGACGGGGACGATGAGCAGTTCTTC.